This T cell receptor (beta chain) was sequenced in a study of OX40 agonist ivuxolimab in advanced cancers. Assay: immunoSEQ multiplex PCR; the TCRdb copy retains only in-frame clones and omits some. The sample has 34,000 or so clones; 81% are singletons. V lost 9 bases and J 0 bases, leaving 13 bases between the germline ends. Germline-derived CDR1 and CDR2 are SGHRS and YFSETQ. The CDR3 contains 14 residues. The sample was CD4+ or CD8+ T cells sorted from blood, taken in a trial of the OX40 agonist ivuxolimab. The chain carries TRBV5-1 and TRBJ1-3; no firm D call. The clonotype was recovered from an adult with an advanced solid tumor such as melanoma, head and neck, liver or kidney cancer. This CDR3 is CATRTSVSGNTIYF. The DNA of the CDR3 is TGCGCCACCAGGACTTCTGTCTCTGGAAACACCATATATTTT. Full variable domain (remainder filled in from reference TRBV5-1 and TRBJ1-3): KAGVTQTPRYLIKTRGQQVTLSCSPISGHRSVSWYQQTPGQGLQFLFEYFSETQRNKGNFPGRFSGRQFSNSRSEMNVSTLELGDSALYLCATRTSVSGNTIYFGEGSWLTVV.